One sample yielded the 26 T cell receptor beta chains listed below, sequenced in a study of a mutant IDH1 vaccine in newly diagnosed glioma. Their recognized antigens are unknown. Using immunoSEQ multiplex PCR, the repertoire was profiled, and TCRdb retains in-frame clones only, with some absent. This table has tens of thousands of clones, about 80% appearing once. Documented time point: week 23, last vaccination. Topical imiquimod accompanied each vaccine dose, which consisted of 300 ug of mutant IDH1 20-mer peptide. Sequenced here: PBMCs, sampled from a glioma patient whose treatment included an IDH1 peptide vaccine. These receptors all stem from a man aged 40-50 years with glioma.

This clone occurred a few times. This chain joins TRBV6-6 and TRBJ1-5, with a weak D call TRBD1 (5 bases). The CDR3 runs 12 residues. V lost 6 bases and J 5 bases, leaving 8 bases between the germline ends. Germline V gene lookup returns CDR1 MNHNY and CDR2 SVGAGI (reference sequence). CDR3: CASRGGDQPQHF. The CDR3 nucleotides read TGTGCCAGCAGGGGAGGGGATCAGCCCCAGCATTTT.

The chain recombines TRBV18 with TRBJ1-2, with 9 bases aligning to TRBD1. The CDR3 spans 15 residues. The germline gives CDR1 KGHSH, CDR2 LQKENI. Trimming at V came to 2 bases and at J to 4 bases, leaving 5 bases not matched to a gene. The chain's CDR3 is CASSPAGTGSYGYTF. The CDR3 DNA follows: TGTGCCAGCTCACCAGCGGGGACAGGGAGCTATGGCTACACCTTC.

The V gene is TRBV7-3, the J gene TRBJ1-1; 7 bases are shared with TRBD1. The CDR3 contains 15 residues. The trim removed 2 bases at V and 5 bases at J, leaving 8 bases unmatched. Germline loops: CDR1 SGHTA, CDR2 FQGTGA. CDR3 sequence: CASSLLGGQSTEAFF. CDR3 bases: TGTGCCAGCAGCTTACTGGGGGGACAGTCAACTGAAGCTTTCTTT.

The chain has TRBV29-1 and TRBJ2-1; D is possibly TRBD1 (6 bases). The germline V gene encodes CDR1 SQVTM and CDR2 ANQGSEA. V lost 2 bases and J lost 3, with 11 bases in between. There are 14 residues in the CDR3. CDR3 bases: TGCAGCGTTGAACATGGGGGCCTCTACAATGAGCAGTTCTTC. Translation gives CSVEHGGLYNEQFF.

This clone was observed a few times. J is TRBJ1-1 and V is TRBV11-2; D gene uncertain. The germline CDR1 and CDR2 sequences are SGHAT and FQNNGV. The CDR3 contains 12 residues. Trimming pared 5 bases from V and 4 bases from J, leaving 8 bases between. This CDR3 is CASSGSSTEAFF. The CDR3 DNA follows: TGTGCCAGCAGCGGATCCTCCACTGAAGCTTTCTTT.

The rearrangement joins TRBV10-3 to TRBJ1-1, with 8 bases identical to TRBD1. The CDR3 is 16 amino acids. Germline trimming cut 4 bases from V and 0 bases from J; bases unmatched to any gene: 7. Germline-derived CDR1 and CDR2 are ENHRY and SYGVKD. The CDR3 DNA follows: TGTGCCATCAGTGCGTGGACAGGGTCCATGAACACTGAAGCTTTCTTT. The encoded protein is CAISAWTGSMNTEAFF.

V and J are TRBV7-3 and TRBJ2-3; D tentatively fits TRBD1 or TRBD2 (5 bases each). From germline, CDR1 is SGHTA and CDR2 FQGTGA. The CDR3 extends over 15 amino acids. Trimming removed 2 bases from V and 3 bases from J, with 12 bases in between. The CDR3 nucleotides are TGTGCCAGCAGCTTAGTGGGGGACGGAACAGATACGCAGTATTTT. Residues: CASSLVGDGTDTQYF.

This clone appeared a few times. This rearrangement joins TRBV5-8 to TRBJ1-1, with D perhaps matching TRBD1 (6 bases). CDR1 is SGHTS, CDR2 YDEGEE, per germline. The CDR3 has 13 amino acids. V shed 0 bases and J shed 5 bases, with 8 bases lying between them. The CDR3 DNA is TGTGCCAGCAGCTTGGACAGGGATACTGAAGCTTTCTTT. Protein sequence: CASSLDRDTEAFF.

The CDR3 is CASSLGGYYGYTF. In nucleotides, the CDR3 is TGTGCCAGCAGCTTGGGGGGCTACTATGGCTACACCTTC. J is TRBJ1-2 and V is TRBV7-9; the D gene is possibly TRBD1 (6 bases). Trimming cost V 3 bases and J 3 bases, with 8 bases left between them. The CDR3 extends over 13 amino acids. Germline V gene data show CDR1 as SEHNR and CDR2 as FQNEAQ (reference sequence).

The V gene is TRBV6-5, the J gene TRBJ2-1; TRBD2 aligns across 7 bases. This CDR3 is 15 amino acids long. The germline gives CDR1 MNHEY, CDR2 SVGAGI. Unmatched junction bases numbered 4, after V lost 4 bases and J lost 1 base. CDR3 region: CASSSTSRSYNEQFF. Written as DNA, the CDR3 is TGTGCCAGCAGTTCGACTAGCAGATCCTACAATGAGCAGTTCTTC.

V and J are TRBV18 and TRBJ1-2; TRBD1 aligns across 8 bases. This CDR3 has 13 residues. Germline CDR1 reads KGHSH; CDR2 reads LQKENI. Trimming cost V 6 bases and J 7 bases; bases outside gene matches: 7. The CDR3 bases are TGTGCCAGCTCCCAGGACAGGGACTTTGGCTACACCTTC. Encoded protein: CASSQDRDFGYTF. Variable domain in full (rest from reference TRBV18 and TRBJ1-2): NAGVMQNPRHLVRRRGQEARLRCSPMKGHSHVYWYRQLPEEGLKFMVYLQKENIIDESGMPKERFSAEFPKEGPSILRIQQVVRGDSAAYFCASSQDRDFGYTFGSGTRLTVV.

This clone has a count of ten or more. The chain has TRBV5-4 and TRBJ1-4; D not resolved. The CDR3 contains 15 residues. Trimming shortened V by 4 bases and J by 5 bases, and 15 bases separated the two germline ends. Germline V gene lookup returns CDR1 SGHNT and CDR2 YYREEE (reference sequence). CDR3 nucleotides: TGTGCCAGCAGCCTTAACCGGGCCGTCAATGAAAAACTGTTTTTT. Translating it yields CASSLNRAVNEKLFF. Based on the CDR3 plus reference TRBV5-4 and TRBJ1-4, the full variable domain is ETGVTQSPTHLIKTRGQQVTLRCSSQSGHNTVSWYQQALGQGPQFIFQYYREEENGRGNFPPRFSGLQFPNYSSELNVNALELDDSALYLCASSLNRAVNEKLFFGSGTQLSVL.

This rearrangement joins TRBV18 to TRBJ2-7; 7 bases are a match to TRBD1. The V gene end was trimmed by 6 bases and the J gene end by 0 bases; junction bases not matched to a gene: 5. In germline, CDR1 is KGHSH, CDR2 LQKENI. This CDR3 region has 14 residues. The CDR3 DNA sequence: TGTGCCAGCTCGCTGGGACAGCTCTCCTACGAGCAGTACTTC. This translates into CASSLGQLSYEQYF.

The V and J genes are TRBV4-2 and TRBJ1-5, with TRBD1 matching over 10 bases. Germline V gives CDR1 LGHNA, CDR2 YNFKEQ. The CDR3 contains 14 residues. Losses at the gene ends were 4 bases for V and 6 bases for J; bases not matched to a gene: 3. This CDR3 reads CASSRGQGSQPQHF. CDR3 DNA: TGTGCCAGCAGCCGGGGACAGGGGAGTCAGCCCCAGCATTTT.

In its sample, this clone was seen a few times. This chain links TRBV27 with TRBJ1-5, with 7 positions matching TRBD1. Germline trimming cut 2 bases from V and 6 bases from J; bases unmatched to any gene: 7. CDR1 and CDR2 (germline): MNHEY, SMNVEV (reference sequence). The CDR3 contains 15 residues. CDR3 residues: CASSLGNRGGQPQHF. The CDR3 region has the DNA TGTGCCAGCAGTTTAGGGAACAGGGGTGGTCAGCCCCAGCATTTT.

This clone has only a few counts. V usage is TRBV29-1 and J usage is TRBJ1-2; 7 nucleotides agree with TRBD1. The CDR3 is 14 residues long. V was clipped by 7 bases and J by 4 bases; unmatched bases: 12. In germline, CDR1 is SQVTM, CDR2 ANQGSEA. In DNA form, the CDR3 reads TGCAGCGGTCGGGAGGGGGCAGCGGGCTATGGCTACACCTTC. It encodes CSGREGAAGYGYTF.

The rearrangement uses TRBV7-8 and TRBJ1-5; 7 bases are a match to TRBD1. Germline lookup yields CDR1 SGHVS and CDR2 FQNEAQ. J lost 10 bases, V lost 2 bases, and 14 bases had no gene match. CDR3 size: 16 residues. The CDR3, as DNA: TGTGCCAGCAGCTTAAGACGGGACAGAGGGGTGGATCCCCAGCATTTT. As protein: CASSLRRDRGVDPQHF. The full variable domain, rest sourced from reference TRBV7-8 and TRBJ1-5, is GAGVSQSPRYKVAKRGQDVALRCDPISGHVSLFWYQQALGQGPEFLTYFQNEAQLDKSGLPSDRFFAERPEGSVSTLKIQRTQQEDSAVYLCASSLRRDRGVDPQHFGDGTRLSIL.

The J gene is TRBJ1-1, the V gene TRBV7-9; 7 bases agree with TRBD1. Looked up from germline, CDR1 is SEHNR and CDR2 is FQNEAQ (reference sequence). This CDR3 spans 13 amino acids. The J segment lost 4 bases and the V segment lost 4 bases, leaving 3 bases of the junction unmatched. CDR3 region: CASSSSGGTEAFF. As DNA, the CDR3 is TGTGCCAGCAGCTCCTCAGGGGGCACTGAAGCTTTCTTT.

The genes are TRBV6-5 and TRBJ2-3; D possibly matches TRBD1 or TRBD2 (5 bases each). The germline V gene has CDR1 MNHEY and CDR2 SVGAGI. The V gene lost 6 bases and the J gene lost 4 bases, with 17 bases spanning the gap. The CDR3 runs 15 residues. The CDR3 region is CASSPRPGRSDTQYF. The CDR3 DNA reads as TGTGCCAGCAGCCCCCGCCCGGGACGGTCAGATACGCAGTATTTT.

The V gene is TRBV5-8, the J gene TRBJ1-2, with TRBD1 matching 11 bases. After removal of 4 bases from V and 8 bases from J, the junction contained 4 bases not matched to a gene. The germline gives CDR1 SGHTS, CDR2 YDEGEE. This CDR3 comprises 13 residues. The CDR3 spells CASSAWTGGGYTF. The CDR3 nucleotides are TGTGCCAGCAGCGCCTGGACAGGGGGCGGCTACACCTTC.

This clone came up once. The rearrangement links TRBV5-1 to TRBJ2-7; 7 nucleotides align to TRBD2. Germline values: CDR1 SGHRS, CDR2 YFSETQ. V shed 0 bases and J 2 bases; nucleotides not matched to a gene: 2. CDR3 length equals 14 residues. CDR3 in DNA: TGCGCCAGCAGCTTGGCGGGGGGTACCTACGAGCAGTACTTC. As protein: CASSLAGGTYEQYF.

The sample holds one count of this clone. This sequence joins TRBV6-1 and TRBJ1-2, with 11 bases fitting TRBD1. The CDR3 has 13 residues. The germline V gene has CDR1 MNHNS and CDR2 SASEGT. V lost 8 bases to trimming and J lost 5 bases; unmatched junction nucleotides: 4. The CDR3 protein is CASGTGGWYGYTF. CDR3 nucleotide sequence: TGTGCCAGCGGGACAGGGGGTTGGTATGGCTACACCTTC.

The rearrangement joins TRBV5-6 to TRBJ1-3, with D maybe TRBD1 (6 bases). Germline CDR1 SGHDT, CDR2 YYEEEE. V lost 1 base to trimming and J lost 1 base, with 18 bases between them. The CDR3 totals 18 residues. The CDR3 region is CASSLLAGARGSGNTIYF. In DNA form, the CDR3 reads TGTGCCAGCAGCTTGTTGGCAGGGGCCCGGGGTTCTGGAAACACCATATATTTT.

The chain combines TRBV29-1 with TRBJ2-2; TRBD1 aligns across 8 bases. Trimming removed 7 bases from V and 3 bases from J; junction bases left unmatched: 10. Germline CDR1 reads SQVTM; CDR2 reads ANQGSEA. The CDR3 totals 15 residues. CDR3 DNA: TGCAGCGCCGGGACAGGTCGGGGCGACACCGGGGAGCTGTTTTTT. Its protein is CSAGTGRGDTGELFF.

This clone was observed a few times. The chain links TRBV7-9 to TRBJ2-2; 7 bases align to TRBD2. This CDR3 comprises 15 residues. Germline assignment: CDR1 SEHNR and CDR2 FQNEAQ (reference sequence). Trimming took 5 bases from V and 2 from J; bases not matched to a gene: 5. Here the CDR3 DNA reads TGTGCCAGCAGCCACCTAGCGGTTAACACCGGGGAGCTGTTTTTT. This gives the protein CASSHLAVNTGELFF.

This chain links TRBV7-7 with TRBJ2-1, with D possibly TRBD1 on 6 matching bases. CDR1 SSHAT and CDR2 FNYEAQ come from the germline V gene (reference sequence). The CDR3 spans 14 residues. The V gene lost 5 bases and the J gene lost 5 bases, with 13 bases spanning the gap. The CDR3 nucleotides are TGTGCCAGCAGCCTCGACCGGGACAACAATGAGCAGTTCTTC. Amino acids: CASSLDRDNNEQFF.